This T cell receptor beta chain derives from a study of CD8+ T cells in alopecia areata. Study-wide findings and caveats: Lesional tissue from the scalp (especially in alopecia totalis/universalis) showed higher clonality than normal scalp.

Regarding this clone: What it recognizes is unknown.

Sequencing used cDNA as its template, made by extracting RNA and reverse transcribing it. Clones were read by immunoSEQ multiplex PCR, and TCRdb kept only the in-frame ones, dropping some. This table holds about 200,000 clones, around three fifths found once. The source material was CD4+ T cells sorted from blood, sampled at week 0. This receptor was obtained from a human donor with alopecia areata.

In DNA form, the CDR3 reads TGCAGCGTTGATGGCGGGGCAGATACGCAGTATTTT. Encoded protein: CSVDGGADTQYF. The rearrangement links TRBV29-1 to TRBJ2-3; possible D gene TRBD2, 6 bases. The CDR3 consists of 12 residues. V shed 3 bases and J shed 4 bases, with 8 bases lying between them. Germline lookup yields CDR1 SQVTM and CDR2 ANQGSEA.